What follows are 4 T cell receptor beta chains derived from one specimen sequenced in a study of STAT5B mutations in CD4+ large granular lymphocyte leukemia. Measured with immunoSEQ multiplex PCR; TCRdb has only the in-frame clones, and not every one. The repertoire holds fewer than 50,000 clones, with 70% to 90% as singletons. Sample: CD4+ T cells from blood buffy coats. The source is a human donor in good health.

V and J are TRBV1 and TRBJ2-2. TRBV1 is annotated as a pseudogene. The CDR3 contains 13 residues. The CDR3 here is CTSNLANAGELFF. In DNA form, the CDR3 reads TGCACCAGCAACCTGGCTAACGCCGGGGAGCTGTTTTTT.

The V and J genes are TRBV5-6 and TRBJ2-3; no clear D gene. CDR3 length: 13 residues. Germline loops: CDR1 SGHDT, CDR2 YYEEEE. V was shortened by 5 bases and J by 2 bases, with 9 bases between the two germline ends. CDR3 DNA: TGTGCCAGCAGTGTCTATCACACAGATACGCAGTATTTT. This gives the protein CASSVYHTDTQYF.

The chain uses TRBV7-2 and TRBJ2-7; 9 bases line up with TRBD2. CDR1 SGHTA and CDR2 FQGNSA come from the germline V gene. This CDR3 is 15 amino acids long. V shed 5 bases, J shed 5 bases, and the junction held 10 bases outside the gene matches. The CDR3 reads CASSLAGTSTHEQYF. CDR3 coding DNA: TGTGCCAGCAGCCTCGCCGGGACTAGCACCCACGAGCAGTACTTC.

This rearrangement joins TRBV11-2 to TRBJ2-3; no definite D call. The CDR3 is 15 residues long. V was trimmed by 1 base and J by 0 bases, leaving 8 bases between them. Germline V gives CDR1 SGHAT, CDR2 FQNNGV. CDR3 nucleotide sequence: TGTGCCAGCAGCTTAGTGGCGTTGAGCACAGATACGCAGTATTTT. It encodes CASSLVALSTDTQYF.